The 20 T cell receptor beta chains reported below all come from one sample, sequenced in a study of OX40 agonist ivuxolimab in advanced cancers. Some clones are missing from TCRdb's copy, which holds only in-frame ones; the method was immunoSEQ multiplex PCR. The data show 100,000 to 120,000 clones, roughly 89% seen once. The material sequenced was CD4+ or CD8+ T cells sorted from blood, taken in a trial of the OX40 agonist ivuxolimab. The receptors originated from an adult with an advanced solid tumor such as melanoma, head and neck, liver or kidney cancer.

This sequence joins TRBV6-6 and TRBJ2-7; tentative D call: TRBD2 (5 bases). V was trimmed by 0 bases and J by 4 bases, leaving 7 bases between them. The CDR3 totals 13 residues. Germline CDR1 MNHNY, CDR2 SVGAGI (reference sequence). The CDR3 sequence is CASSYSGEYEQYF. Written as DNA, the CDR3 is TGTGCCAGCAGTTACTCCGGGGAATACGAGCAGTACTTC.

The V call is TRBV30, the J call TRBJ1-1, with a weak D call TRBD1 (6 bases). V gave up 2 bases and J gave up 0 bases, with 10 bases separating them. The CDR3 has 14 residues. Germline V gene lookup returns CDR1 GTSNPN and CDR2 SVGIG (reference sequence). The chain's CDR3 is CAWSRTVMNTEAFF. CDR3 coding DNA: TGTGCCTGGAGTCGGACAGTAATGAACACTGAAGCTTTCTTT. Combining the CDR3 with reference TRBV30 and TRBJ1-1 gives the whole variable domain SQTIHQWPATLVQPVGSPLSLECTVEGTSNPNLYWYRQAAGRGLQLLFYSVGIGQISSEVPQNLSASRPQDRQFILSSKKLLLSDSGFYLCAWSRTVMNTEAFFGQGTRLTVV.

This clone was observed once. This chain uses TRBV5-1 with TRBJ2-1; 9 bases fit TRBD1. The germline V gene encodes CDR1 SGHRS and CDR2 YFSETQ. With V trimmed by 4 bases and J by 9 bases, 2 bases remained unmatched. This CDR3 has 12 residues. Written as DNA, the CDR3 is TGCGCCAGCAGCCGGGACAGGGCTGAGCAGTTCTTC. Protein sequence: CASSRDRAEQFF.

The chain uses TRBV9 and TRBJ1-3; D is undetermined. Germline V gives CDR1 SGDLS, CDR2 YYNGEE. The V end was cut by 0 bases, the J end by 0 bases, with 7 bases between. The CDR3 loop spans 15 amino acids. The CDR3 loop is CASSVEPASGNTIYF. The CDR3 nucleotides are TGTGCCAGCAGCGTAGAGCCAGCCTCTGGAAACACCATATATTTT.

The chain recombines TRBV5-6 with TRBJ2-7; 12 bases match TRBD1. V shed 5 bases and J 3 bases; nucleotides not matched to a gene: 12. Germline-derived CDR1 and CDR2 are SGHDT and YYEEEE. This CDR3 is built from 17 residues. The CDR3 here is CASRTGTGGTLGYEQYF. In nucleotides, the CDR3 is TGTGCCAGCAGAACCGGGACAGGGGGCACCCTAGGCTACGAGCAGTACTTC. Using reference TRBV5-6 and TRBJ2-7 for the parts outside the CDR3, the full variable domain is DAGVTQSPTHLIKTRGQQVTLRCSPKSGHDTVSWYQQALGQGPQFIFQYYEEEERQRGNFPDRFSGHQFPNYSSELNVNALLLGDSALYLCASRTGTGGTLGYEQYFGPGTRLTVT.

This clone was counted a single time. J is TRBJ1-1 and V is TRBV7-6; D remains ambiguous. This CDR3 spans 14 amino acids. Trimming cost V 0 bases and J 2 bases, with 7 bases left between them. Germline CDR1 reads SGHVS; CDR2 reads FNYEAQ. The CDR3 here is CASSLAATNTEAFF. The CDR3 bases are TGTGCCAGCAGCTTAGCTGCGACTAACACTGAAGCTTTCTTT.

This chain uses TRBV5-1 with TRBJ1-1; 9 nucleotides align to TRBD1. The V gene end was trimmed by 6 bases and the J gene end by 1 base; junction bases not matched to a gene: 4. CDR3 length: 14 amino acids. The germline gives CDR1 SGHRS, CDR2 YFSETQ. Written as DNA, the CDR3 is TGCGCCAGCAACCCGGGACAGGGGAACACTGAAGCTTTCTTT. Protein product: CASNPGQGNTEAFF.

The chain carries TRBV7-2 and TRBJ1-1, with TRBD1 as a possible D gene (5 bases). Trimming pared 5 bases from V and 6 bases from J, leaving 13 bases between. Germline CDR1 reads SGHTA; CDR2 reads FQGNSA. This CDR3 has 13 amino acids. The DNA of the CDR3 is TGTGCCAGCAGCGCAAGGGACCGCTCTGAAGCTTTCTTT. It yields the protein CASSARDRSEAFF.

The chain links TRBV28 to TRBJ2-5; 7 bases fit TRBD2. The CDR3 has 15 residues. After removal of 4 bases from V and 7 bases from J, the junction contained 12 bases not matched to a gene. From germline, CDR1 is MDHEN and CDR2 SYDVKM. CDR3 nucleotides: TGTGCCAGCAGTTCCCTGATGGGAGGGAGAGGGACCCAGTACTTC. Translation gives CASSSLMGGRGTQYF.

The chain joins TRBV18 to TRBJ2-3, with TRBD2 matching over 7 bases. Germline trimming cut 3 bases from V and 6 bases from J; bases unmatched to any gene: 0. In germline, CDR1 is KGHSH, CDR2 LQKENI. The CDR3 spans 12 residues. For the CDR3, the DNA is TGTGCCAGCTCACCGGGGGGGGATACGCAGTATTTT. Protein: CASSPGGDTQYF.

The V gene is TRBV28, the J gene TRBJ2-7; the match to TRBD2 covers 10 bases. This CDR3 is built from 15 residues. V was pared by 2 bases and J by 3 bases, with 4 bases of the junction left unmatched. CDR1 and CDR2 (germline): MDHEN, SYDVKM. The CDR3 DNA is TGTGCCAGCAGTTTACTAGCGGGAGACGGCTACGAGCAGTACTTC. Amino acids: CASSLLAGDGYEQYF.

V and J are TRBV5-4 and TRBJ2-5; a weak D match, TRBD2 (5 bases). The length of the CDR3 is 15 residues. The V end was cut by 0 bases, the J end by 2 bases, with 11 bases between. CDR1 SGHNT and CDR2 YYREEE come from the germline V gene (reference sequence). CDR3 amino acids: CASSLDLDSQETQYF. The CDR3 DNA sequence: TGTGCCAGCAGCTTGGATTTGGACTCTCAAGAGACCCAGTACTTC.

The chain has TRBV27 and TRBJ2-5; 10 positions agree with TRBD1. The CDR3 runs to 12 residues. Germline CDR1 is MNHEY and CDR2 is SMNVEV (reference sequence). J gave up 9 bases and V 11 bases, and 9 bases lay outside the gene matches. In DNA form, the CDR3 reads TGTGCCGCGGGACAGGGGAGGGGGCCCCAGTACTTC. Its translation is CAAGQGRGPQYF.

The V and J genes are TRBV5-1 and TRBJ2-7; D is undetermined. The CDR3 is 14 amino acids. The germline gives CDR1 SGHRS, CDR2 YFSETQ. Trimming pared 2 bases from V and 0 bases from J, leaving 9 bases between. CDR3 DNA: TGCGCCAGCAGCTTTTCAGGCGTCTCCTACGAGCAGTACTTC. It encodes CASSFSGVSYEQYF.

This clone appeared a single time. The chain carries TRBV27 and TRBJ1-5, with 7 positions matching TRBD1. V dropped 7 bases and J dropped 3; count of bases not matched to a gene: 9. This CDR3 has 15 residues. CDR1 and CDR2 from the germline V gene are MNHEY and SMNVEV (reference sequence). CDR3 in amino acids: CASTNRGTYNQPQHF. For the CDR3, the DNA is TGTGCCAGCACCAACAGGGGAACTTACAATCAGCCCCAGCATTTT.

This clone was counted only a few times. The V call is TRBV6-5, the J call TRBJ2-1; TRBD2 aligns across 14 bases. Unmatched junction bases numbered 3, after V lost 5 bases and J lost 6 bases. The CDR3 sequence is 15 residues long. Germline CDR1 is MNHEY and CDR2 is SVGAGI. This CDR3 reads CASSRLAGGLNEQFF. The DNA of the CDR3 is TGTGCCAGCAGTCGACTAGCGGGAGGGCTCAATGAGCAGTTCTTC.

The chain combines TRBV5-5 with TRBJ1-2; no clear D gene. Germline V lookup: CDR1 SGHKS, CDR2 YYEKEE (reference sequence). V lost 0 bases and J 0 bases, leaving 6 bases between the germline ends. The CDR3 sequence is 14 residues long. DNA of the CDR3: TGTGCCAGCAGCTTGGACAGAGCTAACTATGGCTACACCTTC. It translates to CASSLDRANYGYTF.

This clone was picked up a small number of times. J is TRBJ1-5 and V is TRBV19, with 7 bases fitting TRBD1. This CDR3 is built from 13 residues. The V and J ends lost 6 bases and 5 bases, in that order; junction bases with no gene match: 4. CDR1 and CDR2 from the germline V gene are LNHDA and SQIVND (reference sequence). Here the CDR3 reads CASRRDRDQPQHF. In nucleotides, the CDR3 is TGTGCCAGTAGGAGGGACAGAGATCAGCCCCAGCATTTT.

V usage is TRBV5-4 and J usage is TRBJ2-1, with no clear D. This CDR3 spans 12 amino acids. In germline, CDR1 is SGHNT, CDR2 YYREEE (reference sequence). V lost 2 bases and J lost 7, with 7 bases in between. The DNA for the CDR3 is TGTGCCAGCAGCTTCGGCCCTAATGAGCAGTTCTTC. Its translation: CASSFGPNEQFF.

This clone was recorded a few times. A junction boundary mismatches the germline segment, possibly from a read error. The chain carries TRBV20-1 and TRBJ1-2; TRBD1 might be the D (5 bases). From germline, CDR1 is DFQATT and CDR2 SNEGSKA (reference sequence). The CDR3 length is 10 residues. The DNA of the CDR3 is TGCAGTGCTTGGGACTACGGCTACACCTTC. Protein: CSAWDYGYTF.